Presented here are 27 T cell receptor beta chains from one specimen sequenced in a study of blood T cells in healthy people across ages (dated by TCRdb to between 2014 and 2016). The library was generated by 5' RACE. For sequencing, an Illumina HiSeq 2500 was employed. A second PCR of about 6 to 12 cycles was performed with a sample-barcoded 5' primer and a J-beta primer mix. Using fastp at Q25 and MiXCR, TCRdb reprocessed the public reads and kept productive beta chains. Every CDR3 protein is listed once, alongside the most common genes and DNA of its rows. For this sample the table gives hundreds of thousands of distinct CDR3 sequences, of which 40% to 60% were detected only once. The ten largest clones represent about an eighth of the sample. Material: blood. Source of these receptors: a man aged 25-45 years in good health.

This clonotype showed up just a few times. The chain combines TRBV20-1 with TRBJ1-2, with 7 bases identical to TRBD1. This CDR3 is 12 amino acids long. J lost 8 bases, V lost 6 bases, and 9 bases had no gene match. Germline V gives CDR1 DFQATT, CDR2 SNEGSKA (reference sequence). The CDR3, as DNA: TGCAGTGCCCCCCAGGGGGTTTGGGGCTACACCTTC. This gives the protein CSAPQGVWGYTF.

The V call is TRBV6-5, the J call TRBJ1-2; TRBD1 agrees at 9 bases. Unmatched junction bases numbered 7, after V lost 6 bases and J lost 5 bases. The germline V gene encodes CDR1 MNHEY and CDR2 SVGAGI. CDR3 length: 14 residues. CDR3 sequence (DNA): TGTGCCAGCAGGCCGGGACAGGGATCTTATGGCTACACCTTC. The encoded protein is CASRPGQGSYGYTF.

This clonotype was seen more than once but under ten times. This chain joins TRBV7-2 and TRBJ2-1, with TRBD2 identical over 8 bases. Germline CDR1 reads SGHTA; CDR2 reads FQGNSA. J gave up 6 bases and V 2 bases, and 6 bases lay outside the gene matches. This CDR3 contains 15 residues. The CDR3 DNA is TGTGCCAGCAGCTTAACGGGACTAGGAGTCAATGAGCAGTTCTTC. Residues: CASSLTGLGVNEQFF.

The genes are TRBV4-1 and TRBJ2-1, with a weak D call TRBD2 (6 bases). From germline, CDR1 is MGHRA and CDR2 YSYEKL. This CDR3 is built from 15 residues. V dropped 4 bases and J dropped 6 bases, with 16 bases sitting between them. CDR3 nucleotides: TGCGCCAGCAGCCCCGACCCGACTAGTTTCAATGAGCAGTTCTTC. Translating gives CASSPDPTSFNEQFF.

DNA of the CDR3: TGCAGCGTTGATCCCCGTCTTGCCGTGGGTGGCTACACCTTC. As protein: CSVDPRLAVGGYTF. This chain links TRBV29-1 with TRBJ1-2, with D hard to call. The CDR3 runs to 14 residues. Trimming removed 3 bases from V and 7 bases from J, with 18 bases in between. CDR1 is SQVTM and CDR2 is ANQGSEA in the germline V gene. The whole variable domain, remainder taken from reference TRBV29-1 and TRBJ1-2, is SAVISQKPSRDICQRGTSLTIQCQVDSQVTMMFWYRQQPGQSLTLIATANQGSEATYESGFVIDKFPISRPNLTFSTLTVSNMSPEDSSIYLCSVDPRLAVGGYTFGSGTRLTVV.

V usage is TRBV20-1 and J usage is TRBJ1-1, with D hard to call. With 6 bases removed from V and 6 bases from J, the gap between germline ends came to 20 bases. The CDR3 sequence is 14 residues long. Germline CDR1 and CDR2: DFQATT and SNEGSKA (reference sequence). In nucleotides, the CDR3 is TGCAGTGCCACCGGCCGGCCGGGAAATCCTGAAGCTTTCTTT. This codes for CSATGRPGNPEAFF.

The rearrangement uses TRBV20-1 and TRBJ2-2; D is perhaps TRBD1 (7 bases). The CDR3 runs 14 residues. Deletions cut 6 bases from V and 5 bases from J, with 16 bases between. Germline V CDR1 and CDR2: DFQATT, SNEGSKA (reference sequence). Written as DNA, the CDR3 is TGCAGTGCCGTGACAGGGACTCAGACCGGGGAGCTGTTTTTT. This encodes CSAVTGTQTGELFF.

The chain employs TRBV5-6 and TRBJ2-3; maybe TRBD2 (6 bases). Germline CDR1 is SGHDT and CDR2 is YYEEEE. This CDR3 has 15 residues. V lost 4 bases, J lost 10 bases, and 22 bases lay in between. The CDR3 DNA reads as TGTGCCAGCAGCCAAGCGACTAGAGCTTCGGGGGCGCAGTATTTT. Its translation is CASSQATRASGAQYF.

The gene calls are TRBV6-1 and TRBJ1-1; D remains ambiguous. Trimming took 1 base from V and 7 from J, leaving 4 bases between them. This CDR3 region has 11 residues. Per the germline V gene, CDR1 is MNHNS and CDR2 is SASEGT. Here the CDR3 DNA reads TGTGCCAGCAGTGAAGTTAATGAAGCTTTCTTT. It specifies CASSEVNEAFF.

The rearrangement uses TRBV5-1 and TRBJ2-7, with 9 bases identical to TRBD1. CDR1 and CDR2 (germline): SGHRS, YFSETQ. CDR3 length: 14 amino acids. The junction had 7 bases not matched to a gene; V was cut back by 4 bases and J by 5 bases. CDR3 in DNA: TGCGCCAGCAGCGGGGGACAGGGTGACGACGAGCAGTACTTC. Translation gives CASSGGQGDDEQYF.

This chain links TRBV20-1 with TRBJ1-1; 7 nucleotides agree with TRBD1. The CDR3 spans 13 residues. CDR1 and CDR2 (germline): DFQATT, SNEGSKA (reference sequence). The ends lost 6 bases at V and 4 bases at J; junction bases unmatched: 8. The CDR3 DNA reads as TGCAGTGCGCGACAGGGCTCGGGCACTGAAGCTTTCTTT. Residues: CSARQGSGTEAFF.

This clonotype was recorded many times. This chain joins TRBV10-3 and TRBJ2-3; D may be TRBD2 (6 bases). Looked up from germline, CDR1 is ENHRY and CDR2 is SYGVKD. V was shortened by 4 bases and J by 2 bases, with 19 bases between the two germline ends. CDR3 length equals 17 residues. CDR3 DNA: TGTGCCATCAGTGGCCGTGTTGGCGGGGAGGCCACAGATACGCAGTATTTT. Protein product: CAISGRVGGEATDTQYF.

The chain couples TRBV20-1 to TRBJ2-1; 9 nucleotides agree with TRBD2. The CDR3 consists of 17 residues. After removal of 0 bases from V and 8 bases from J, the junction contained 14 bases not matched to a gene. Germline V gene sequence: CDR1 DFQATT, CDR2 SNEGSKA (reference sequence). CDR3 coding DNA: TGCAGTGCTAGAGATCCTTCTACGAGCGGGGGGCGGGATGAGCAGTTCTTC. Its translation: CSARDPSTSGGRDEQFF.

The sample holds a few counts of this clonotype. The rearrangement links TRBV29-1 to TRBJ2-7; D is uncertain. Germline CDR1 is SQVTM and CDR2 is ANQGSEA. The CDR3 is 12 residues long. Trimming stripped 6 bases from V and 4 bases from J, with 13 bases between. The CDR3 region has the DNA TGCAGCGTGTACAATGGCCCTTACGAGCAGTACTTC. It codes for CSVYNGPYEQYF.

In its sample, this clonotype was seen a few times. J is TRBJ2-1 and V is TRBV7-9, with 8 bases lining up with TRBD2. Trimming took 5 bases from V and 1 from J; bases not matched to a gene: 7. CDR3 size: 16 residues. The germline V gene encodes CDR1 SEHNR and CDR2 FQNEAQ (reference sequence). The CDR3 loop reads CASSGGGGQSYNEQFF. CDR3 DNA sequence: TGTGCCAGCAGCGGGGGCGGGGGGCAATCCTACAATGAGCAGTTCTTC. The full variable domain, its missing parts supplied by reference TRBV7-9 and TRBJ2-1, is DTGVSQNPRHKITKRGQNVTFRCDPISEHNRLYWYRQTLGQGPEFLTYFQNEAQLEKSRLLSDRFSAERPKGSFSTLEIQRTEQGDSAMYLCASSGGGGQSYNEQFFGPGTRLTVL.

The chain is built from TRBV20-1 and TRBJ2-1; perhaps D is TRBD1 or TRBD2 (6 bases each). This CDR3 is 20 amino acids long. The germline CDR1 and CDR2 sequences are DFQATT and SNEGSKA (reference sequence). V shed 0 bases and J shed 1 base, with 25 bases lying between them. Written as DNA, the CDR3 is TGCAGTGCTAGAGACCGCGGAGGGGGAAGAAGGGGTGTGTCCTACAATGAGCAGTTCTTC. Translated: CSARDRGGGRRGVSYNEQFF.

This clonotype came up a few times. The V call is TRBV9, the J call TRBJ2-3, with 7 nucleotides matching TRBD2. In germline, CDR1 is SGDLS, CDR2 YYNGEE. This CDR3 comprises 17 residues. The ends lost 3 bases at V and 0 bases at J; junction bases unmatched: 10. CDR3 sequence: CASSDTPLATSTDTQYF. The DNA of the CDR3 is TGTGCCAGCAGCGACACACCACTAGCGACAAGCACAGATACGCAGTATTTT.

J is TRBJ2-3 and V is TRBV28; D possibly matches TRBD1 or TRBD2 (5 bases each). Germline lookup yields CDR1 MDHEN and CDR2 SYDVKM. V dropped 8 bases and J dropped 2 bases, with 14 bases sitting between them. The CDR3 spans 14 residues. The CDR3 loop is CASARDGLTDTQYF. For the CDR3, the DNA is TGTGCCAGCGCCCGGGACGGCCTCACAGATACGCAGTATTTT. The full variable domain, with the rest looked up from reference TRBV28 and TRBJ2-3, is DVKVTQSSRYLVKRTGEKVFLECVQDMDHENMFWYRQDPGLGLRLIYFSYDVKMKEKGDIPEGYSVSREKKERFSLILESASTNQTSMYLCASARDGLTDTQYFGPGTRLTVL.

This clonotype appeared a few times. This chain links TRBV12-3 or TRBV12-4 with TRBJ2-7, with 7 bases aligning to TRBD1. Trimming at V came to 7 bases and at J to 3 bases, leaving 6 bases not matched to a gene. The CDR3 contains 13 residues. CDR3 sequence (DNA): TGTGCCAGCATGGAACAGGGGTACTACGAGCAGTACTTC. Protein: CASMEQGYYEQYF.

With respect to this clonotype: A read error may be the cause here, since a much bigger clone is one base away. The chain carries TRBV4-1 and TRBJ2-5; TRBD1 might be the D (6 bases). This CDR3 contains 16 residues. Germline loops: CDR1 MGHRA, CDR2 YSYEKL. The V gene lost 7 bases and the J gene lost 11 bases, with 29 bases spanning the gap. Here the CDR3 DNA reads TGCGCCAGCACCCCAGGGGACACAGGAAGGGGCAATGAGCAGTACTTC. This translates into CASTPGDTGRGNEQYF.

The rearrangement uses TRBV13 and TRBJ1-1; D might be TRBD1 (5 bases). CDR1 and CDR2 from the germline V gene are PRHDT and FYEKMQ (reference sequence). This CDR3 spans 15 amino acids. V lost 2 bases and J 4 bases, leaving 14 bases between the germline ends. CDR3 residues: CASSLLGAQGTEAFF. The CDR3 coding sequence is TGTGCCAGCAGCTTACTGGGAGCGCAGGGCACTGAAGCTTTCTTT.

This clonotype was recorded only once. The V call is TRBV6-1, the J call TRBJ2-3; TRBD1 agrees at 7 bases. Germline lookup yields CDR1 MNHNS and CDR2 SASEGT. The CDR3 is made up of 16 amino acids. V shed 7 bases and J 7 bases; nucleotides not matched to a gene: 17. The CDR3 nucleotides read TGTGCCAGCACGCAACCGGGACAGAGGTTTATCAATACGCAGTATTTT. Its translation: CASTQPGQRFINTQYF.

The rearrangement uses TRBV4-1 and TRBJ2-1; no clear D gene. In germline, CDR1 is MGHRA, CDR2 YSYEKL. This CDR3 region has 13 residues. Trimming removed 1 base at V and 7 bases at J, with 8 bases between. The CDR3 region has the DNA TGCGCCAGCAGCCAAGTCTTGTGGAATGAGCAGTTCTTC. This encodes CASSQVLWNEQFF.

This clonotype was seen a handful of times. The chain uses TRBV29-1 and TRBJ1-5; D perhaps matches TRBD1 (5 bases). The CDR3 spans 15 residues. Trimming removed 5 bases at V and 1 base at J, with 15 bases between. Germline lookup yields CDR1 SQVTM and CDR2 ANQGSEA. Here the CDR3 DNA reads TGCAGCGTTACCACACAGGACTCGAGCAATCAGCCCCAGCATTTT. Its translation is CSVTTQDSSNQPQHF.

The chain has TRBV6-5 and TRBJ2-7; 10 bases fit TRBD2. The junction had 3 bases not matched to a gene; V was cut back by 5 bases and J by 5 bases. The CDR3 loop spans 13 amino acids. The germline V gene has CDR1 MNHEY and CDR2 SVGAGI. The CDR3 sequence: CASSGTSENEQYF. CDR3 in DNA: TGTGCCAGCAGTGGGACTAGCGAAAACGAGCAGTACTTC.

V and J are TRBV7-9 and TRBJ1-4, with TRBD1 as a possible D gene (5 bases). With 4 bases removed from V and 7 bases from J, the gap between germline ends came to 7 bases. The CDR3 has 12 residues. Looked up from germline, CDR1 is SEHNR and CDR2 is FQNEAQ (reference sequence). CDR3 coding DNA: TGTGCCAGCAGCTCGGGACGTGAAAAACTGTTTTTT. Encoded protein: CASSSGREKLFF.

This clonotype has at least ten counts. This sequence joins TRBV10-3 and TRBJ2-5; D is uncertain. Trimming removed 10 bases from V and 3 bases from J, with 12 bases in between. CDR1 ENHRY and CDR2 SYGVKD come from the germline V gene. The CDR3 is made up of 12 amino acids. The chain's CDR3 is CATRQREETQYF. CDR3 nucleotide sequence: TGTGCCACCCGACAACGCGAAGAGACCCAGTACTTC.